These T cell receptor beta chains were read from a single sample in a study of blood T cell repertoires in COVID-19. Here immunoSEQ multiplex PCR was the method, and the copy in TCRdb shows in-frame clones only, minus some. The sample holds 100,000 to 120,000 clones, around 80% seen once. Sample: peripheral blood. The receptors shown here come from a woman of 80 years or more with acute or convalescent COVID-19. The CDR3 runs from the conserved cysteine through the conserved F or W. A D gene is named only where the DNA matches it firmly. Clone size is given for some rows only: seen once, a few or many times, or a class if the clone is expanded.

clone size	D gene	V gene	J gene	CDR3 length	CDR3 protein	CDR3 DNA
.	TRBD1	TRBV19	TRBJ1-1	15	CASSIGKGQGTEAFF	TGTGCCAGTAGTATAGGTAAGGGACAGGGCACTGAAGCTTTCTTT
.	TRBD1	TRBV4-1	TRBJ2-1	16	CASSQETTGGYNEQFF	TGCGCCAGCAGCCAAGAGACGACAGGGGGCTACAATGAGCAGTTCTTC
.	TRBD2	TRBV5-1	TRBJ2-5	16	CASSLGPSGHQETQYF	TGCGCCAGCAGCTTGGGGCCTAGCGGGCACCAAGAGACCCAGTACTTC
.	.	TRBV21-1	TRBJ1-2	15	CASSNRDRGRGGYTF	TGTGCCAGCAGCAACCGGGACAGGGGGCGCGGTGGCTACACCTTC
.	.	TRBV3-1/TRBV3-2	TRBJ1-5	14	CASSQSGFNQPQHF	TGTGCCAGCAGCCAGTCAGGGTTCAATCAGCCCCAGCATTTT
.	.	TRBV5-1	TRBJ1-6	14	CASSPSSPNSPLHF	TGCGCCAGCAGCCCATCCAGTCCAAATTCACCCCTCCACTTT
once	.	TRBV11-3	TRBJ2-7	12	CASSLDPHEQYF	TGTGCCAGCAGCTTAGATCCTCACGAGCAGTACTTC
.	TRBD1	TRBV5-1	TRBJ2-4	13	CASSSGQGSIQYF	TGCGCCAGCAGCTCCGGACAGGGGAGCATTCAGTACTTC
.	TRBD1	TRBV5-1	TRBJ2-7	14	CASSLVRGPDEQYF	TGCGCCAGCAGCTTGGTCAGGGGGCCGGACGAGCAGTACTTC
.	.	TRBV5-1	TRBJ1-4	16	CASSLGVFGGNEKLFF	TGCGCCAGCAGCTTGGGGGTTTTTGGGGGCAATGAAAAACTGTTTTTT
.	TRBD1	TRBV5-1	TRBJ2-2	15	CASHPGQAYTGELFF	TGCGCCAGCCACCCGGGACAGGCGTACACCGGGGAGCTGTTTTTT
.	.	TRBV10-3	TRBJ1-2	16	CAISESEAYPNYGYTF	TGTGCCATCAGTGAGTCAGAAGCATATCCTAACTATGGCTACACCTTC
.	.	TRBV5-6	TRBJ2-3	11	CASSLGGIGRF	TGTGCCAGCAGCTTGGGCGGGATTGGGCGGTTT
few	.	TRBV19	TRBJ2-6	14	CASLEGAGANVLTF	TGTGCCAGTCTCGAGGGAGCTGGGGCCAACGTCCTGACTTTC
.	.	TRBV19	TRBJ2-1	15	CASSMTRITYNEQFF	TGTGCCAGTAGTATGACGAGGATAACCTACAATGAGCAGTTCTTC
many	.	TRBV28	TRBJ1-6	15	CASSPRTFDNSPLHF	TGTGCCAGCAGTCCCAGGACATTTGATAATTCACCCCTCCACTTT
.	.	TRBV27	TRBJ2-3	12	CASRTPGDTQYF	TGTGCCAGCAGAACCCCCGGGGATACGCAGTATTTT
.	TRBD2	TRBV5-4	TRBJ2-7	14	CASSLVGGRGEQYF	TGTGCCAGCAGCTTAGTAGGCGGGAGAGGGGAGCAGTACTTC
once	TRBD1	TRBV28	TRBJ2-5	15	CASNTQGQGRETQYF	TGTGCCAGCAACACGCAGGGACAGGGGAGAGAGACCCAGTACTTC
.	.	TRBV5-5	TRBJ1-1	17	CASSLQLAGAGDTEAFF	TGTGCCAGCAGCTTGCAGCTAGCGGGGGCGGGGGACACTGAAGCTTTCTTT
.	TRBD1	TRBV5-1	TRBJ1-2	12	CASSWDRYGYTF	TGCGCCAGCAGCTGGGACAGATATGGCTACACCTTC
few	.	TRBV7-8	TRBJ2-7	13	CASSLGLAYEQYF	TGTGCCAGCAGCTTAGGACTCGCCTACGAGCAGTACTTC
.	TRBD2	TRBV19	TRBJ2-5	15	CASSIAASGEETQYF	TGTGCCAGTAGTATAGCGGCTAGCGGGGAAGAGACCCAGTACTTC
once	.	TRBV24-1	TRBJ1-5	13	CATSRQPDQPQHF	TGTGCCACCAGTAGACAGCCCGACCAGCCCCAGCATTTT
.	TRBD2	TRBV10-1	TRBJ2-3	14	CASTAGGPTDTQYF	TGCGCCAGCACGGCGGGAGGGCCGACAGATACGCAGTATTTT
.	TRBD2	TRBV28	TRBJ2-1	20	CASSPLHGTSGGTGYNEQFF	TGTGCCAGCAGCCCTCTCCATGGGACTAGCGGGGGTACTGGCTACAATGAGCAGTTCTTC
.	.	TRBV7-8	TRBJ2-7	14	CASSARQHSYEQYF	TGTGCCAGCAGCGCCAGACAGCACTCCTACGAGCAGTACTTC
.	.	TRBV30	TRBJ1-5	14	CAWSGRARNQPQHF	TGTGCCTGGAGTGGCAGGGCCCGCAATCAGCCCCAGCATTTT
.	TRBD1	TRBV12-3/TRBV12-4	TRBJ2-5	13	CASSQQGRETQYF	TGTGCCAGCAGTCAACAGGGGAGAGAGACCCAGTACTTC
.	.	TRBV5-6	TRBJ2-1	14	CASSSVTTYNEQFF	TGTGCCAGCAGCTCCGTGACTACATACAATGAGCAGTTCTTC
.	TRBD1	TRBV24-1	TRBJ2-2	13	CATQGANTGELFF	TGTGCCACCCAGGGGGCGAACACCGGGGAGCTGTTTTTT
few	TRBD1	TRBV19	TRBJ1-5	13	CASKGQQGQPQHF	TGTGCCAGTAAGGGACAGCAGGGTCAGCCCCAGCATTTT
few	.	TRBV2	TRBJ2-5	12	CASSEQGETQYF	TGTGCCAGCAGTGAGCAGGGAGAGACCCAGTACTTC
.	.	TRBV7-2	TRBJ2-3	14	CASSMGDPTDTQYF	TGTGCCAGCAGCATGGGAGACCCCACAGATACGCAGTATTTT
once	.	TRBV27	TRBJ2-3	12	CASSLLAGTQYF	TGTGCCAGCAGTTTACTAGCTGGCACGCAGTATTTT
.	.	TRBV5-1	TRBJ2-7	14	CASRYTANSYEQYF	TGCGCCAGCCGGTACACAGCTAACTCCTACGAGCAGTACTTC
.	.	TRBV28	TRBJ2-3	16	CASSSMAPRGTDTQYF	TGTGCCAGCAGTTCCATGGCTCCACGTGGCACAGATACGCAGTATTTT
.	.	TRBV6-5	TRBJ2-7	13	CASSRRQDYEQYF	TGTGCCAGCAGTCGACGACAGGACTACGAGCAGTACTTC
.	.	TRBV28	TRBJ2-7	15	CASSRQVWSSYEQYF	TGTGCCAGCAGTAGACAGGTGTGGAGCTCCTACGAGCAGTACTTC
many	.	TRBV6-5	TRBJ1-5	13	CASSSGFNQPQHF	TGTGCCAGCAGCTCGGGGTTTAATCAGCCCCAGCATTTT
.	.	TRBV5-1	TRBJ2-1	15	CASSLELASRNEQFF	TGCGCCAGCAGCTTGGAACTAGCTTCCAGGAATGAGCAGTTCTTC
.	TRBD1	TRBV9	TRBJ1-2	14	CASSGGDRGYGYTF	TGTGCCAGCAGCGGAGGGGACAGGGGCTATGGCTACACCTTC
.	TRBD2	TRBV5-1	TRBJ2-3	14	CARGGSGGGDTQYF	TGCGCCCGCGGTGGAAGCGGGGGGGGAGATACGCAGTATTTT
.	.	TRBV6-5	TRBJ2-7	13	CASSYSPQYEQYF	TGTGCCAGCAGTTACTCGCCTCAGTACGAGCAGTACTTC
.	.	TRBV5-4	TRBJ1-4	13	CASSLGSNEKLFF	TGTGCCAGCAGCTTGGGGAGTAATGAAAAACTGTTTTTT
.	.	TRBV2	TRBJ2-1	11	CACAALVEQFF	TGTGCCTGCGCGGCGCTAGTGGAGCAGTTCTTC
.	.	TRBV7-8	TRBJ2-4	17	CASSLAARRGFENIQYF	TGTGCCAGCAGCTTAGCCGCCCGGAGAGGTTTTGAAAACATTCAGTACTTC